These 26 T cell receptor beta chains were sequenced from one sample in a study of blood T cell repertoires in COVID-19. Using immunoSEQ multiplex PCR, the repertoire was profiled, and TCRdb retains in-frame clones only, with some absent. The sample has about 200,000 clones, 65% to 90% seen once; the top ten hold 2% to 3%. The sequencing input was peripheral blood. Receptors originate from a woman between 65 and 79 years old with COVID-19, enrolled during active disease.

The CDR3 protein is CASSYSTGQGYGYTF. Here the CDR3 DNA reads TGTGCCAGCAGTTACTCGACGGGGCAGGGGTATGGCTACACCTTC. The chain combines TRBV6-5 with TRBJ1-2, with a possible D match to TRBD1 (6 bases). CDR3 length: 15 amino acids. The germline V and J ends were trimmed by 0 bases and 5 bases, with 13 bases remaining between them. The germline gives CDR1 MNHEY, CDR2 SVGAGI.

Details on this clone: Relative to the germline gene, one junction end is altered; a read error may explain this. The chain carries TRBV7-2 and TRBJ1-1; D may be TRBD1 (5 bases). The CDR3 has 13 residues. CDR1 and CDR2 (germline): SGHTA, FQGNSA. CDR3 loop: CASSFWGWGDTPF. CDR3 nucleotides: TGTGCCAGCAGCTTCTGGGGTTGGGGCGACACCCCTTTT.

The sample holds a few counts of this clone. This chain links TRBV29-1 with TRBJ1-1, with 9 positions matching TRBD1. The CDR3 is 14 residues long. Trimming cost V 3 bases and J 5 bases; bases outside gene matches: 7. Looked up from germline, CDR1 is SQVTM and CDR2 is ANQGSEA. CDR3 bases: TGCAGCGTTGAGGGACAGGGCCTAGAGACTGAAGCTTTCTTT. As protein: CSVEGQGLETEAFF.

The CDR3 here is CAIRGQASYGYTF. Here the CDR3 DNA reads TGTGCCATCAGGGGCCAAGCCTCCTACGGCTACACCTTC. The chain joins TRBV10-3 to TRBJ1-2; D is unclear. The CDR3 totals 13 residues. The ends were cut back, 6 bases at V and 8 bases at J, with 16 bases in the middle. CDR1 is ENHRY and CDR2 is SYGVKD in the germline V gene.

V gene TRBV5-1 combines with J gene TRBJ2-5; 13 positions agree with TRBD2. This CDR3 spans 14 amino acids. V lost 4 bases, J lost 5 bases, and 2 bases stayed unmatched. From germline, CDR1 is SGHRS and CDR2 YFSETQ. CDR3: CASSATSGGETQYF. The CDR3 nucleotides are TGCGCCAGCAGCGCGACTAGCGGGGGGGAGACCCAGTACTTC.

The CDR3 spells CASSYLGQGNTEAFF. The CDR3 DNA reads TGTGCCAGCAGTTACTTGGGACAGGGGAACACTGAAGCTTTCTTT. The V call is TRBV6-5, the J call TRBJ1-1, with 9 bases aligning to TRBD1. The V segment lost 1 base and the J segment 1 base; nucleotides outside the gene matches: 1. In germline, CDR1 is MNHEY, CDR2 SVGAGI. This CDR3 comprises 15 residues.

V gene TRBV4-3 combines with J gene TRBJ2-7, with D perhaps matching TRBD2 (6 bases). The CDR3 contains 15 residues. Trimming took off 1 base at V and 1 base at J, with 11 bases between the two ends. The V gene's germline CDR1 is LGHNA and CDR2 YSLEER. CDR3 in amino acids: CASSQVGGLSYEQYF. As DNA, the CDR3 is TGCGCCAGCAGCCAAGTGGGGGGATTGTCCTACGAGCAGTACTTC.

The chain has TRBV6-4 and TRBJ2-2; 10 nucleotides match TRBD1. The CDR3 extends over 14 amino acids. In germline, CDR1 is MRHNA, CDR2 SNTAGT. V was pared by 6 bases and J by 6 bases, with 4 bases of the junction left unmatched. CDR3 sequence (DNA): TGTGCCAGCAGGAGACAGGGGGCGTCCGGGGAGCTGTTTTTT. Translation: CASRRQGASGELFF.

The rearrangement links TRBV5-1 to TRBJ2-5; D perhaps matches TRBD1 (6 bases). From germline, CDR1 is SGHRS and CDR2 YFSETQ. Trimming stripped 2 bases from V and 5 bases from J, with 13 bases between. The length of the CDR3 is 14 residues. The CDR3 region is CASSFGQWGETQYF. The DNA of the CDR3 is TGCGCCAGCAGCTTCGGACAGTGGGGGGAGACCCAGTACTTC.

This clone appeared once. V usage is TRBV6-2 or TRBV6-3 and J usage is TRBJ1-2; 7 nucleotides align to TRBD1. The CDR3 runs to 14 residues. Germline values: CDR1 MNHEY, CDR2 SVGEGT. Trimming at V came to 6 bases and at J to 5 bases, leaving 9 bases not matched to a gene. The CDR3: CASRPDRVGYGYTF. Here the CDR3 DNA reads TGTGCCAGCAGGCCTGACAGGGTCGGGTATGGCTACACCTTC.

This clone was counted only a few times. The chain recombines TRBV6-4 with TRBJ1-1; TRBD1 matches 7 bases. J lost 10 bases, V lost 2 bases, and 4 bases had no gene match. The CDR3 is 12 residues long. Looked up from germline, CDR1 is MRHNA and CDR2 is SNTAGT. CDR3 in DNA: TGTGCCAGCAGTGACAAGGCAGGGGGAGCTTTCTTT. This sequence encodes CASSDKAGGAFF.

The V and J genes are TRBV6-2 or TRBV6-3 and TRBJ1-1; perhaps TRBD1 as D (5 bases). Germline loops: CDR1 MNHEY, CDR2 SVGEGT. Trimming left V 4 bases short and J 4 bases short, with 16 bases between. CDR3 length: 15 residues. In DNA, the CDR3 is TGTGCCAGCAGTTTCTCCGCGGGAGGGGTCACTGAAGCTTTCTTT. Translated, it gives CASSFSAGGVTEAFF.

This chain joins TRBV18 and TRBJ2-3; 8 bases fit TRBD1. Germline trimming cut 4 bases from V and 5 bases from J; bases unmatched to any gene: 2. Germline V gene data show CDR1 as KGHSH and CDR2 as LQKENI. This CDR3 spans 13 amino acids. The CDR3 DNA follows: TGTGCCAGCTCACTGGACAGGGTAGATACGCAGTATTTT. It yields the protein CASSLDRVDTQYF. The whole variable domain, filled in from reference TRBV18 and TRBJ2-3, reads NAGVMQNPRHLVRRRGQEARLRCSPMKGHSHVYWYRQLPEEGLKFMVYLQKENIIDESGMPKERFSAEFPKEGPSILRIQQVVRGDSAAYFCASSLDRVDTQYFGPGTRLTVL.

Only one count was recorded for this clone. The rearrangement joins TRBV19 to TRBJ1-5; 12 bases match TRBD1. The CDR3 covers 17 residues. V was clipped by 5 bases and J by 7 bases; unmatched bases: 12. CDR1 and CDR2 (germline): LNHDA, SQIVND (reference sequence). The CDR3 coding sequence is TGTGCCAGTAGTGCAATACCGGGACAGGGGGCATGGCAGCCCCAGCATTTT. It yields the protein CASSAIPGQGAWQPQHF. Using reference TRBV19 and TRBJ1-5 for the parts outside the CDR3, the full variable domain is DGGITQSPKYLFRKEGQNVTLSCEQNLNHDAMYWYRQDPGQGLRLIYYSQIVNDFQKGDIAEGYSVSREKKESFPLTVTSAQKNPTAFYLCASSAIPGQGAWQPQHFGDGTRLSIL.

This clone showed up just once. The chain is built from TRBV12-5 and TRBJ2-1; 8 bases are shared with TRBD1. Trimming took 5 bases from V and 9 from J; bases not matched to a gene: 6. The CDR3 is 13 residues long. The V gene's germline CDR1 is LGHNT and CDR2 FRNRAP. CDR3 in amino acids: CASGLSGTGEQFF. CDR3 coding DNA: TGTGCTAGTGGTCTATCCGGGACAGGTGAGCAGTTCTTC.

This clone was seen a handful of times. Other nucleotide sequences from this sample produce the same CDR3. The chain employs TRBV7-2 and TRBJ1-5; 7 bases line up with TRBD1. This CDR3 is 15 amino acids long. Germline values: CDR1 SGHTA, CDR2 FQGNSA. With 1 base clipped from V and 2 bases from J, the junction kept 2 bases outside the gene matches. CDR3 residues: CASSLETGGNQPQHF. As DNA, the CDR3 is TGTGCCAGCAGCTTAGAAACAGGGGGCAATCAGCCCCAGCATTTT.

The chain carries TRBV4-3 and TRBJ1-3; 11 nucleotides match TRBD1. V shed 5 bases, J shed 2 bases, and the junction held 5 bases outside the gene matches. CDR1 is LGHNA, CDR2 YSLEER, per germline. This CDR3 has 16 amino acids. CDR3 sequence: CASSLEGQGAGNTIYF. The CDR3 bases are TGCGCCAGCAGCTTAGAGGGACAGGGGGCTGGAAACACCATATATTTT.

CDR3 bases: TGTGCCAGCAGCTCTCGGGACAGGGTGAGAGAGCTGTTTTTT. It encodes CASSSRDRVRELFF. This chain links TRBV7-8 with TRBJ1-4; 9 bases agree with TRBD1. This CDR3 region has 14 residues. V was clipped by 4 bases and J by 14 bases; unmatched bases: 11. Germline V gives CDR1 SGHVS, CDR2 FQNEAQ.

V usage is TRBV6-5 and J usage is TRBJ1-4; D gene uncertain. The V end lost 7 bases, the J end lost 2 bases, and 14 bases lay between the germline ends. Germline V CDR1 and CDR2: MNHEY, SVGAGI. The CDR3 is made up of 15 amino acids. CDR3: CASTERAGTNEKLFF. DNA of the CDR3: TGTGCCAGCACGGAGCGAGCGGGGACTAATGAAAAACTGTTTTTT.

The chain uses TRBV27 and TRBJ2-7, with 10 nucleotides matching TRBD2. Germline V lookup: CDR1 MNHEY, CDR2 SMNVEV (reference sequence). V was pared by 5 bases and J by 4 bases, with 11 bases of the junction left unmatched. This CDR3 is built from 16 residues. CDR3 DNA: TGTGCCAGCAGTCTAGCGGGGGCGAACCTCGTTTACGAGCAGTACTTC. Translating it yields CASSLAGANLVYEQYF.

The rearrangement uses TRBV4-3 and TRBJ2-3, with D possibly TRBD2 on 7 matching bases. V gave up 0 bases and J gave up 7 bases, with 17 bases separating them. In germline, CDR1 is LGHNA, CDR2 YSLEER. This CDR3 has 16 residues. CDR3 coding DNA: TGCGCCAGCAGCCAAGAACGGGGGGCCGGAGGGAATACGCAGTATTTT. Encoded protein: CASSQERGAGGNTQYF.

V is TRBV6-2 or TRBV6-3 and J is TRBJ1-4, with 8 positions matching TRBD1. V lost 5 bases to trimming and J lost 5 bases; unmatched junction nucleotides: 13. This CDR3 contains 17 residues. Germline CDR1 reads MNHEY; CDR2 reads SVGEGT. The CDR3 nucleotides read TGTGCCAGCAGTGGGAGGTTGAGGGACAGGAGAAATGAAAAACTGTTTTTT. It is translated as CASSGRLRDRRNEKLFF.

The rearrangement uses TRBV27 and TRBJ2-1, with TRBD2 matching over 12 bases. This CDR3 region has 21 residues. Germline CDR1 reads MNHEY; CDR2 reads SMNVEV (reference sequence). Losses at the gene ends were 4 bases for V and 5 bases for J; bases not matched to a gene: 21. This CDR3 is CASSSPRGLAGSRSRHNEQFF. The CDR3 DNA sequence: TGTGCCAGCAGTTCCCCGAGGGGACTAGCGGGCTCCCGTTCACGTCACAATGAGCAGTTCTTC.

The V and J genes are TRBV29-1 and TRBJ2-3; a weak D match, TRBD1 (8 bases). This CDR3 is 13 amino acids long. Germline CDR1 reads SQVTM; CDR2 reads ANQGSEA. V lost 8 bases to trimming and J lost 6 bases, with 18 bases between them. CDR3 sequence: CSTTTGGEDTQYF. Written as DNA, the CDR3 is TGCAGCACCACCACAGGGGGGGAGGATACGCAGTATTTT.

The chain joins TRBV7-2 to TRBJ1-2, with D unresolved. Germline V CDR1 and CDR2: SGHTA, FQGNSA. The CDR3 consists of 12 residues. V lost 4 bases and J lost 8, with 11 bases in between. CDR3 coding DNA: TGTGCCAGCAGCTCCCTAGGTGTCGGCTACACCTTC. Protein product: CASSSLGVGYTF.

The chain combines TRBV29-1 with TRBJ1-1; 11 bases are shared with TRBD1. V shed 6 bases, J shed 5 bases, and the junction held 5 bases outside the gene matches. Per germline, CDR1 SQVTM and CDR2 ANQGSEA. This CDR3 region has 13 residues. The CDR3 reads CSVVGTGGTEAFF. The CDR3 DNA reads TGCAGCGTAGTCGGGACAGGGGGAACTGAAGCTTTCTTT. Supplemented by reference TRBV29-1 and TRBJ1-1, the full variable domain reads SAVISQKPSRDICQRGTSLTIQCQVDSQVTMMFWYRQQPGQSLTLIATANQGSEATYESGFVIDKFPISRPNLTFSTLTVSNMSPEDSSIYLCSVVGTGGTEAFFGQGTRLTVV.